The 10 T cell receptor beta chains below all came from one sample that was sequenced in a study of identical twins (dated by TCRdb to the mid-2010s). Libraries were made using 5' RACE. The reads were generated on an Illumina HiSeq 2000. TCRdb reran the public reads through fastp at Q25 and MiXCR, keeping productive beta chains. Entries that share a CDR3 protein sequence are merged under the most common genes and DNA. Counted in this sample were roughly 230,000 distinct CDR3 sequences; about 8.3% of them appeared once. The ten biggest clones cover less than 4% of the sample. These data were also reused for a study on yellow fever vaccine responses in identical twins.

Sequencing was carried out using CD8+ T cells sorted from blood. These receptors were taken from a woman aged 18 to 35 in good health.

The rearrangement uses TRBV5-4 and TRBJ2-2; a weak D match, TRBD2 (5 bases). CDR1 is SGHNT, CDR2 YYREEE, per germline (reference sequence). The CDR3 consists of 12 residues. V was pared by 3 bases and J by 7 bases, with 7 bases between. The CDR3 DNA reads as TGTGCCAGCAGCTCAGGACTCGGGGAGCTGTTTTTT. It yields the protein CASSSGLGELFF.

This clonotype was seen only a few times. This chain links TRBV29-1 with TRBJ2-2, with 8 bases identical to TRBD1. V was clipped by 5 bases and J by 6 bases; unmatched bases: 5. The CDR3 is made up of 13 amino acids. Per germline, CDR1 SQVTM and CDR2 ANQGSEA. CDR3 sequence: CSVTETGAGELFF. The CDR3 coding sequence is TGCAGCGTTACAGAGACAGGGGCCGGGGAGCTGTTTTTT.

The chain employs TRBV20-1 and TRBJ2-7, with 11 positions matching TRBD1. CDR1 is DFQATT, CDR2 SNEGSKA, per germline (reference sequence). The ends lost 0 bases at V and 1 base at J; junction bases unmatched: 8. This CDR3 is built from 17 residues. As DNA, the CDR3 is TGCAGTGCTAGAGATGGACAGGGGGCCCTGTCTTCCTACGAGCAGTACTTC. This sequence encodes CSARDGQGALSSYEQYF.

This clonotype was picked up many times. The CDR3, as DNA: TGTGCCAGCAGTTCGGGACAAGGGAACGAGCAGTACTTC. Translation: CASSSGQGNEQYF. The genes are TRBV12-3 or TRBV12-4 and TRBJ2-7; perhaps TRBD1 as D (6 bases). V lost 4 bases and J lost 5, with 12 bases in between. The CDR3 consists of 13 residues.

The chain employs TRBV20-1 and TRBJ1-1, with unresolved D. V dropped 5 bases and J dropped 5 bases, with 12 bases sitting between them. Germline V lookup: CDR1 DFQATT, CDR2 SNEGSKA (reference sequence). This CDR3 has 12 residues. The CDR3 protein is CSAAAGRTEAFF. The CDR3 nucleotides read TGCAGTGCTGCGGCAGGACGGACTGAAGCTTTCTTT.

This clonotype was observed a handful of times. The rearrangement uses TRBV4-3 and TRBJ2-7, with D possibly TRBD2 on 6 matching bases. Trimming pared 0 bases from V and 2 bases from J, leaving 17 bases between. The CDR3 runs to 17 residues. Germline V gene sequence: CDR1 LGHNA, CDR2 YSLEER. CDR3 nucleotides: TGCGCCAGCAGCCAAGATGTGGGGGGAATATCCCCCTACGAGCAGTACTTC. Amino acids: CASSQDVGGISPYEQYF.

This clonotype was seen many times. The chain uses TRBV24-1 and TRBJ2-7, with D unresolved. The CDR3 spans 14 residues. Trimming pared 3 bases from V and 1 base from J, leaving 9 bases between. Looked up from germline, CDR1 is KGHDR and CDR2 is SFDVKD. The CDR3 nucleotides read TGTGCCACCAGTGATAGGGCAGATTCCTACGAGCAGTACTTC. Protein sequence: CATSDRADSYEQYF.

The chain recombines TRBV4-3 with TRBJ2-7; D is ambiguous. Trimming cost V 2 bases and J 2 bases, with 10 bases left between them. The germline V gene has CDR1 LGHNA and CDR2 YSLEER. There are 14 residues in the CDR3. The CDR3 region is CASSQSVGTYEQYF. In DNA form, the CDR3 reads TGCGCCAGCAGCCAAAGCGTAGGTACCTACGAGCAGTACTTC.

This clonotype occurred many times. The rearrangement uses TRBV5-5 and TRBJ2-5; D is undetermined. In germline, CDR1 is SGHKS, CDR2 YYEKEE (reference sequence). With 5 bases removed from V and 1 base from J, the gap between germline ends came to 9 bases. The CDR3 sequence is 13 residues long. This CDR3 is CASRPWAQETQYF. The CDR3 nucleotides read TGTGCCAGCAGACCTTGGGCCCAAGAGACCCAGTACTTC.

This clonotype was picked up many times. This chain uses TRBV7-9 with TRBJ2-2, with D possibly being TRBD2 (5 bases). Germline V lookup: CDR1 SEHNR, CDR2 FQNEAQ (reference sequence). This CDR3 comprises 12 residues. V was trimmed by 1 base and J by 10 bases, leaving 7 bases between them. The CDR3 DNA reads TGTGCCAGCAGCTTAGGAGGGTTGGAGCTGTTTTTT. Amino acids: CASSLGGLELFF.